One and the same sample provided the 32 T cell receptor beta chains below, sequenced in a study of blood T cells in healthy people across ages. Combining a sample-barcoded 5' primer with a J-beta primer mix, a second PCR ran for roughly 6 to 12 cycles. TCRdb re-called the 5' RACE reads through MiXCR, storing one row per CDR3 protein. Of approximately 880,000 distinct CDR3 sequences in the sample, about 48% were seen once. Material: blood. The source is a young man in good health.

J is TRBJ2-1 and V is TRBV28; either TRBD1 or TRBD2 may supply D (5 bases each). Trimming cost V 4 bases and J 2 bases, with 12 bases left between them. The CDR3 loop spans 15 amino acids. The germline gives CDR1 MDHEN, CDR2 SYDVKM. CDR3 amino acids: CASSSPGATYNEQFF. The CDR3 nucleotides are TGTGCCAGCAGTTCCCCCGGGGCAACCTACAATGAGCAGTTCTTC.

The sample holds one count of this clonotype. DNA for the CDR3: TGCAGCGTCCGCCCCAGGGGACTGAACACCGGGGAGCTGTTTTTT. Residues: CSVRPRGLNTGELFF. The V gene is TRBV29-1, the J gene TRBJ2-2, with D perhaps being TRBD1 or TRBD2 (6 bases each). The germline V gene has CDR1 SQVTM and CDR2 ANQGSEA. The CDR3 is 15 amino acids. Trimming stripped 6 bases from V and 1 base from J, with 15 bases between.

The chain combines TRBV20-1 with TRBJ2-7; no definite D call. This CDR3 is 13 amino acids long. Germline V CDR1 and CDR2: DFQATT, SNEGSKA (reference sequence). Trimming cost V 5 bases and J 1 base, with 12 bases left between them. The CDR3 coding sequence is TGCAGTGCTCCGGACGGGTATTCCTACGAGCAGTACTTC. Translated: CSAPDGYSYEQYF.

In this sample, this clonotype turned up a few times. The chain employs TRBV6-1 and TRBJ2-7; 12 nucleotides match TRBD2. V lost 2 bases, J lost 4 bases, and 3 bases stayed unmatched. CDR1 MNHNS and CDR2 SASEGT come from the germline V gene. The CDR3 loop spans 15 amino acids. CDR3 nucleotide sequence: TGTGCCAGCAGTGAACTAGCGGGGGGGACTTACGAGCAGTACTTC. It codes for CASSELAGGTYEQYF.

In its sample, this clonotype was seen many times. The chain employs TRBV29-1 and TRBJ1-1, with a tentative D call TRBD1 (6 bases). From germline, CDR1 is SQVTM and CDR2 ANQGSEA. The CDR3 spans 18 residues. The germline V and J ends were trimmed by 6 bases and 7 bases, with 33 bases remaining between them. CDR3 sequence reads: CSVTGLAGWGIDPFEAFF. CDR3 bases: TGCAGCGTAACAGGGTTGGCGGGATGGGGGATTGATCCATTTGAAGCTTTCTTT.

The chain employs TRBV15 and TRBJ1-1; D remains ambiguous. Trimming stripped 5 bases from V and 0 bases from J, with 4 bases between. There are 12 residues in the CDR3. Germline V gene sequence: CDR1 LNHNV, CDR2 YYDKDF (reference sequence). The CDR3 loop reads CATSRVNTEAFF. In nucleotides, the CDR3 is TGTGCCACCAGCCGGGTGAACACTGAAGCTTTCTTT. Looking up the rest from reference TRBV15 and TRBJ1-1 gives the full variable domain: DAMVIQNPRYQVTQFGKPVTLSCSQTLNHNVMYWYQQKSSQAPKLLFHYYDKDFNNEADTPDNFQSRRPNTSFCFLDIRSPGLGDTAMYLCATSRVNTEAFFGQGTRLTVV.

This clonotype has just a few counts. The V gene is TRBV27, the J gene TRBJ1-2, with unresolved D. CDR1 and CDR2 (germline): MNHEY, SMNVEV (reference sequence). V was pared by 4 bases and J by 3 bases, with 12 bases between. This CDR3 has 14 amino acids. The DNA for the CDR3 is TGTGCCAGCAGTTCCGGACGTGGACACTATGGCTACACCTTC. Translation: CASSSGRGHYGYTF.

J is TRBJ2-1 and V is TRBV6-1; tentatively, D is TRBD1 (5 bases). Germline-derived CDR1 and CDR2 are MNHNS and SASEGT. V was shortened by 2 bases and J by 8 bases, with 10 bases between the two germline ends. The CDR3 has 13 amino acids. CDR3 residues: CASSEQGRDEQFF. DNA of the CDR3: TGTGCCAGCAGTGAACAGGGCCGGGATGAGCAGTTCTTC.

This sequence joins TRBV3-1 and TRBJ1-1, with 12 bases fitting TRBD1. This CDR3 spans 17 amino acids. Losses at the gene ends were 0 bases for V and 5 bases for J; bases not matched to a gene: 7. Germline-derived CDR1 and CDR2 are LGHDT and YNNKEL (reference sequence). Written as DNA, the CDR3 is TGTGCCAGCAGCCAAGATAGGGACAGGGGGCGTCTGACTGAAGCTTTCTTT. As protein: CASSQDRDRGRLTEAFF.

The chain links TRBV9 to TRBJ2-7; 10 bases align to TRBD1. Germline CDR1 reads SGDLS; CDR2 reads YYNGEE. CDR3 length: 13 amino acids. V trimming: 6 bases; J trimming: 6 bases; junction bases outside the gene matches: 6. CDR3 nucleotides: TGTGCCAGCATCCTGACAGGGGGCGCCGAGCAGTACTTC. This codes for CASILTGGAEQYF.

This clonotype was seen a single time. DNA of the CDR3: TGTGCCTGGAGTCTCACAGGGCCCGCCGGCTACACCTTC. This gives the protein CAWSLTGPAGYTF. The V call is TRBV30, the J call TRBJ1-2, with D possibly being TRBD1 (6 bases). Germline values: CDR1 GTSNPN, CDR2 SVGIG (reference sequence). The V end lost 2 bases, the J end lost 8 bases, and 15 bases lay between the germline ends. The CDR3 is made up of 13 amino acids. Variable domain in full (rest from reference TRBV30 and TRBJ1-2): SQTIHQWPATLVQPVGSPLSLECTVEGTSNPNLYWYRQAAGRGLQLLFYSVGIGQISSEVPQNLSASRPQDRQFILSSKKLLLSDSGFYLCAWSLTGPAGYTFGSGTRLTVV.

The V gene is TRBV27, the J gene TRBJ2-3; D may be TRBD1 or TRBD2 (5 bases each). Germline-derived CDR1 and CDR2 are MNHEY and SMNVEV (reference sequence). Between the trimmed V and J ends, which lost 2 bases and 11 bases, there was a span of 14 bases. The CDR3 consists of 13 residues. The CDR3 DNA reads TGTGCCAGCAGTTTAGAGGGGTTTCTAGAGCAGTATTTT. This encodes CASSLEGFLEQYF.

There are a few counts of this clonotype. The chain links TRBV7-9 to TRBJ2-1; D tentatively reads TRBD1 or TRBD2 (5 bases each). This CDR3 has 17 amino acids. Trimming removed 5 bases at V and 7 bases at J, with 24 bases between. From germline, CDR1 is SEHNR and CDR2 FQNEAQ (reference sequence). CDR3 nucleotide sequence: TGTGCCAGCAGCCCCACGAGAGGGGAGATTTGGAGGAATGAGCAGTTCTTC. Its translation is CASSPTRGEIWRNEQFF. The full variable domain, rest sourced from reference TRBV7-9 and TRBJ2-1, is DTGVSQNPRHKITKRGQNVTFRCDPISEHNRLYWYRQTLGQGPEFLTYFQNEAQLEKSRLLSDRFSAERPKGSFSTLEIQRTEQGDSAMYLCASSPTRGEIWRNEQFFGPGTRLTVL.

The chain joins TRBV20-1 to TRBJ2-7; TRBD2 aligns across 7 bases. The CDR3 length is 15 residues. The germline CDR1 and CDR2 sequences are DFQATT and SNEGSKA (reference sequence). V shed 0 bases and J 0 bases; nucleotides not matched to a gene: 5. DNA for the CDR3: TGCAGTGCTAGAGATATGCGGGGGAGCTCCTACGAGCAGTACTTC. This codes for CSARDMRGSSYEQYF.

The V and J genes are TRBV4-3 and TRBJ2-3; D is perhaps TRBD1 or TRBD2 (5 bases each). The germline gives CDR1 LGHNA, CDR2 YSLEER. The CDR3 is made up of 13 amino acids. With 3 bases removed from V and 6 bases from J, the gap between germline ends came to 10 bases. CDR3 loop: CASSQGERDTQYF. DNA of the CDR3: TGCGCCAGCAGCCAGGGGGAGCGGGATACGCAGTATTTT.

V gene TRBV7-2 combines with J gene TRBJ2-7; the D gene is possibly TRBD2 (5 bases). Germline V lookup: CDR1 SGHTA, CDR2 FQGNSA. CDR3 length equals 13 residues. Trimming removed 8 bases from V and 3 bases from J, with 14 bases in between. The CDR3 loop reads CASVASSSYEQYF. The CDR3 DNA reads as TGTGCCAGCGTAGCGTCGTCCAGCTACGAGCAGTACTTC.

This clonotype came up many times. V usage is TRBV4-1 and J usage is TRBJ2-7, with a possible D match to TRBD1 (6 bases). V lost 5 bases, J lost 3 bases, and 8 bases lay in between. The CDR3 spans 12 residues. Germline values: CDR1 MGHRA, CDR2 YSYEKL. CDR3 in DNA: TGCGCCAGCAGCGGGGACAACTACGAGCAGTACTTC. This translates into CASSGDNYEQYF.

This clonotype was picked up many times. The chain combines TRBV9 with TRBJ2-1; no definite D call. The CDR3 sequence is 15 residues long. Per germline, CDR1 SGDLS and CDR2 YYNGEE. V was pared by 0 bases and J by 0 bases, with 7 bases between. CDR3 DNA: TGTGCCAGCAGCGTAGCACCGAGCTCCTACAATGAGCAGTTCTTC. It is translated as CASSVAPSSYNEQFF. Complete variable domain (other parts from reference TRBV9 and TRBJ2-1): DSGVTQTPKHLITATGQRVTLRCSPRSGDLSVYWYQQSLDQGLQFLIQYYNGEERAKGNILERFSAQQFPDLHSELNLSSLELGDSALYFCASSVAPSSYNEQFFGPGTRLTVL.

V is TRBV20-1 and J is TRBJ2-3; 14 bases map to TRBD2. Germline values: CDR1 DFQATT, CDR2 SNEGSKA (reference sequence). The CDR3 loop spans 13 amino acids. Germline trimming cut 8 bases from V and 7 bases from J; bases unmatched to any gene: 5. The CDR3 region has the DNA TGCAGTCGGACTAGCGGGGGGTCAAATACGCAGTATTTT. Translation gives CSRTSGGSNTQYF.

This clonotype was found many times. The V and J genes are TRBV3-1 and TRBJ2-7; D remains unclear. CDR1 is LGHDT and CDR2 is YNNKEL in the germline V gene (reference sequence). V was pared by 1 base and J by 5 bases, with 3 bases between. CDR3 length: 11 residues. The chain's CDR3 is CASSQGDEQYF. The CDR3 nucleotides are TGTGCCAGCAGCCAAGGGGACGAGCAGTACTTC.

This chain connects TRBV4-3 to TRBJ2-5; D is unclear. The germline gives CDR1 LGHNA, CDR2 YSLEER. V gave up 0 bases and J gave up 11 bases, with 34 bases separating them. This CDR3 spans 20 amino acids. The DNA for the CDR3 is TGCGCCAGCAGCCAAGAAGTGTTAAAGGGTTGGCGGACGTCCTACAATGAGCAGTACTTC. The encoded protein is CASSQEVLKGWRTSYNEQYF.

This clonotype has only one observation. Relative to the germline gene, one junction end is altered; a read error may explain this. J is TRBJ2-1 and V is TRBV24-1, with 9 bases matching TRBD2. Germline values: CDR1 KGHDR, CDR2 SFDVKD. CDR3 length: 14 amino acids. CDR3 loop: CATGERGAYNEQFF. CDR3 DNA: TGTGCCACCGGTGAGCGGGGGGCCTACAATGAGCAGTTCTTC.

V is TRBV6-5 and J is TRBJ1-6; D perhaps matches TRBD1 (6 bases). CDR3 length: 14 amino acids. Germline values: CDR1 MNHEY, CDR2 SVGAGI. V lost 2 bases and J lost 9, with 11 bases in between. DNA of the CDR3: TGTGCCAGCAGTTACAGGGGGGCGGGTTCACCCCTCCACTTT. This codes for CASSYRGAGSPLHF.

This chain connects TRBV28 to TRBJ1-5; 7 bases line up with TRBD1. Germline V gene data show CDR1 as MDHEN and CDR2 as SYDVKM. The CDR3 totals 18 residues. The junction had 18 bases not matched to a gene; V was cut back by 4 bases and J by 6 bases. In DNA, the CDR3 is TGTGCCAGCAGTTACAGGGGAGGGGGCGGGATGGTCGGTCAGCCCCAGCATTTT. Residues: CASSYRGGGGMVGQPQHF. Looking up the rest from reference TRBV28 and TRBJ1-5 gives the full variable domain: DVKVTQSSRYLVKRTGEKVFLECVQDMDHENMFWYRQDPGLGLRLIYFSYDVKMKEKGDIPEGYSVSREKKERFSLILESASTNQTSMYLCASSYRGGGGMVGQPQHFGDGTRLSIL.

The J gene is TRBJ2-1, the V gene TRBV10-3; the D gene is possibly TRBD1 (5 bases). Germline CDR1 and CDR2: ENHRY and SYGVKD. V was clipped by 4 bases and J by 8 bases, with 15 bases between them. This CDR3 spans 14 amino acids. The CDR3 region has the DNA TGTGCCATCAGTGTCGGGCAGGGCTCCCATGAGCAGTTCTTC. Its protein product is CAISVGQGSHEQFF.

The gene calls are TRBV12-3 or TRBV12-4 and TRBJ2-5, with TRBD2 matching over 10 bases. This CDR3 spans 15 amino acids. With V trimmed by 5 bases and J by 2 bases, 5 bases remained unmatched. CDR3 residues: CASSVLAGLQETQYF. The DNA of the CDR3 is TGTGCCAGCAGTGTACTAGCGGGGCTACAAGAGACCCAGTACTTC.

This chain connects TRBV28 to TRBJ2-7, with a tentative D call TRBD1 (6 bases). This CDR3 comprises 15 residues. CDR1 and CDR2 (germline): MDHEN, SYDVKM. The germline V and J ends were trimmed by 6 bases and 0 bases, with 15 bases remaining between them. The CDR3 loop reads CASSSPPTGSYEQYF. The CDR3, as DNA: TGTGCCAGCAGCTCTCCACCGACAGGCTCCTACGAGCAGTACTTC.

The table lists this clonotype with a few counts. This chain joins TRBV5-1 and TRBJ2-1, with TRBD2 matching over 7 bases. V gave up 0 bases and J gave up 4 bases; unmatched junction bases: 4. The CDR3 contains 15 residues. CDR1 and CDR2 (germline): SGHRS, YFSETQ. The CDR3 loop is CASSLEGLKYNEQFF. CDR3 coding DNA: TGCGCCAGCAGCTTGGAGGGACTAAAATACAATGAGCAGTTCTTC.

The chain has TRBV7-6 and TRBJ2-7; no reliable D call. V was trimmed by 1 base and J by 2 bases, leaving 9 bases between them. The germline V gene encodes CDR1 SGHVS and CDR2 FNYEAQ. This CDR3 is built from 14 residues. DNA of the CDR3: TGTGCCAGCAGCTTAGACGACACAACCTACGAGCAGTACTTC. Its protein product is CASSLDDTTYEQYF.

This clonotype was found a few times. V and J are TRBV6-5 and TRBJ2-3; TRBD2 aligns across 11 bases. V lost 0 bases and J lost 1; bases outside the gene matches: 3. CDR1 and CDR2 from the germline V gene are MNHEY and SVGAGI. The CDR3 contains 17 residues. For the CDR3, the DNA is TGTGCCAGCAGTTACTCGGCTAGCGGGGGGTGCACAGATACGCAGTATTTT. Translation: CASSYSASGGCTDTQYF.

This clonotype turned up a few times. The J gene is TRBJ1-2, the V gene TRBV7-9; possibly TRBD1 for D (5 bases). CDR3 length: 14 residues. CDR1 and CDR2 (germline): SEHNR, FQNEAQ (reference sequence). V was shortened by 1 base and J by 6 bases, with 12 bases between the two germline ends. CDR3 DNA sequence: TGTGCCAGCAGCTTAGGGGCAGGGAGTGATGGCTACACCTTC. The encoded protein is CASSLGAGSDGYTF.

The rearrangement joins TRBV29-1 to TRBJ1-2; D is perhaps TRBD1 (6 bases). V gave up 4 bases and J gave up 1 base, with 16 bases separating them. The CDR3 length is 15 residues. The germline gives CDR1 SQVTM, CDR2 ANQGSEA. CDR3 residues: CSVATGGIVNYGYTF. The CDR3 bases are TGCAGCGTTGCAACCGGGGGCATCGTTAACTATGGCTACACCTTC.